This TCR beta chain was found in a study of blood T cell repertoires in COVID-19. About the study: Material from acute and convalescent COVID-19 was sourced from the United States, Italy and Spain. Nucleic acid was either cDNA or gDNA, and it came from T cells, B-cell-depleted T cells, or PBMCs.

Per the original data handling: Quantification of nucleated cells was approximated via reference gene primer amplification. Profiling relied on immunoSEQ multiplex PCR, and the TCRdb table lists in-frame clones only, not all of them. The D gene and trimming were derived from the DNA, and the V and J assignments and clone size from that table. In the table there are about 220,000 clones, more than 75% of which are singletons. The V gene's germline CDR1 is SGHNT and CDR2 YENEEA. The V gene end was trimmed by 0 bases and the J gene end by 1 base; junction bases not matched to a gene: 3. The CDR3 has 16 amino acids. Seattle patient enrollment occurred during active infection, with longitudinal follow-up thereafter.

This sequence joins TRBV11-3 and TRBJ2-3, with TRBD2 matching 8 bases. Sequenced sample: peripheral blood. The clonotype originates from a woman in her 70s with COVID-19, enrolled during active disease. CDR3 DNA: TGTGCCAGCAGCTTAGAAGGGACTAGAGGCACAGATACGCAGTATTTT. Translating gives CASSLEGTRGTDTQYF.